The rows below give T cell receptor beta chains drawn from one sample of a study of T cells in Graves' hyperthyroidism and ophthalmopathy. TCRdb ran MiXCR on the multiplex PCR reads and lists one entry per CDR3 protein. The table lists 620,000 or so distinct CDR3 sequences, roughly 14% of them singletons. The sample consisted of blood. These receptors all stem from a woman between 45 and 65 years old with Graves' ophthalmopathy. Each CDR3 is given with its conserved first and last residue. D genes are given only for firm matches. Only part of the rows carry a size: once, few, many, or a class if the clone is expanded.

J gene | D gene | clone size | V gene | CDR3 length | CDR3 DNA | CDR3 protein
TRBJ2-7 | - | many | TRBV6-2/TRBV6-3 | 17 | TGTGCCAGCAGTTACTCGATGGGGGGGCATTACTCCTACGAGCAGTACTTC | CASSYSMGGHYSYEQYF
TRBJ2-7 | - | few | TRBV7-6 | 15 | TGTGCCAGCAGCTACGGGGCCATCATTCCCTACGAGCAGTACTTC | CASSYGAIIPYEQYF
TRBJ1-1 | - | many | TRBV12-3/TRBV12-4 | 13 | TGTGCCAGCAGCTTACAGGGGAACACTGAAGCTTTCTTT | CASSLQGNTEAFF
TRBJ2-5 | - | - | TRBV5-1 | 15 | TGCGCCAGCAGCCCGGGGGACAGAATCCAAGAGACCCAGTACTTC | CASSPGDRIQETQYF
TRBJ2-3 | - | many | TRBV7-2 | 15 | TGTGCCAGCGGACGGCTTGGGGTACGCACAGATACGCAGTATTTT | CASGRLGVRTDTQYF
TRBJ2-5 | - | many | TRBV7-2 | 16 | TGTGCCAGCAGCCCCATGCCTTCAGCGGGTGGGGAGACCCAGTACTTC | CASSPMPSAGGETQYF
TRBJ2-7 | TRBD2 | - | TRBV6-1 | 15 | TGTGCCAGCAGTGAAATATACGGGAGGCAGTACGAGCAGTACTTC | CASSEIYGRQYEQYF
TRBJ1-2 | - | - | TRBV29-1 | 14 | TGCAGCGTTGAAGATTTTAACAGGGACTATGGCTACACCTTC | CSVEDFNRDYGYTF
TRBJ2-1 | TRBD2 | many | TRBV5-1 | 14 | TGCGCCAGCAGCCATGGACTAGGAGCCAATGAGCAGTTCTTC | CASSHGLGANEQFF
TRBJ2-7 | TRBD2 | many | TRBV7-2 | 16 | TGTGCCAGCAGCTTCGGGACTAGCGGGAGCTCCTACGAGCAGTACTTC | CASSFGTSGSSYEQYF
TRBJ1-2 | - | - | TRBV29-1 | 13 | TGCAGCGTTGAAAGCGACAGATACTATGGCTACACCTTC | CSVESDRYYGYTF
TRBJ1-3 | - | many | TRBV28 | 13 | TGTGCCAGCAGTTTGGAGTACGGAAACACCATATATTTT | CASSLEYGNTIYF
TRBJ1-5 | TRBD1 | many | TRBV28 | 15 | TGTGCCAGCAGCCTAGGAGACAGGGGGAATCAGCCCCAGCATTTT | CASSLGDRGNQPQHF
TRBJ1-3 | - | many | TRBV7-8 | 17 | TGTGCCAGCAGCCCTGACCAACAAGTGCATACTGGAAACACCATATATTTT | CASSPDQQVHTGNTIYF
TRBJ2-3 | - | few | TRBV10-3 | 14 | TGTGCCATCAGTGTAAAGTCTAGCACAGATACGCAGTATTTT | CAISVKSSTDTQYF
TRBJ2-5 | - | many | TRBV2 | 14 | TGTGCCAGCAGAATCGCAGGAGGTCCAGAGACCCAGTACTTC | CASRIAGGPETQYF
TRBJ2-7 | - | - | TRBV6-1 | 15 | TGTGCCAGCAGTGAAACAGGCGGAGGGGGAATATCGCAGTACTTC | CASSETGGGGISQYF
TRBJ2-1 | - | - | TRBV15 | 14 | TGTGCCACCAGGGTCCAGGCTGAGTACAATGAGCAATTCTTC | CATRVQAEYNEQFF
TRBJ1-5 | - | many | TRBV6-1 | 13 | TGTGCCAGCAGCGGGGGTCCTTATCAGCCCCAGCATTTT | CASSGGPYQPQHF
TRBJ2-3 | TRBD2 | - | TRBV7-3 | 15 | TGTGCCAGCAGCGCGACTAGCGGGAGGTCAGATACGCAGTATTTT | CASSATSGRSDTQYF
TRBJ2-7 | - | few | TRBV3-1 | 14 | TGTGCCAGCAGCGCGGCCGGGACATACTACGAGCAGTACTTC | CASSAAGTYYEQYF
TRBJ2-3 | - | few | TRBV5-4 | 13 | TGTGCCAGCAGCTTGATTAGCACAGATACGCAGTATTTT | CASSLISTDTQYF
TRBJ2-7 | - | - | TRBV28 | 14 | TGTGCCAGCAGACTACATGGAGACTCCTACGAGCAGTACTTC | CASRLHGDSYEQYF
TRBJ2-7 | - | many | TRBV20-1 | 15 | TGCAGTGCTACCCGGTACCGGGACGGGACCTACGAGCAGTACTTC | CSATRYRDGTYEQYF
TRBJ2-1 | TRBD1 | many | TRBV27 | 14 | TGTGCCAGCAGTCCGACAGGGGGGGACGATGAGCAGTTCTTC | CASSPTGGDDEQFF
TRBJ2-1 | - | - | TRBV6-2/TRBV6-3 | 14 | TGTGCCAGCAGTTACGGGGGGGCGCGAAATGAGCAGTTCTTC | CASSYGGARNEQFF
TRBJ2-3 | TRBD2 | few | TRBV9 | 14 | TGTGCCAGCGGCACTAGCGGGGTCACAGATACGCAGTATTTT | CASGTSGVTDTQYF
TRBJ2-3 | TRBD2 | - | TRBV18 | 15 | TGTGCCAGCCAGACTAGCGGGCGACCCCCAGATGCGCAGTATTTT | CASQTSGRPPDAQYF
TRBJ1-1 | - | many | TRBV5-1 | 13 | TGCGCCAGCAGCTATAACAGGGACACTGAAGCTTTCTTT | CASSYNRDTEAFF
TRBJ2-1 | TRBD2 | many | TRBV2 | 16 | TGTGCCAGCAGTGAAGGGGGACTAGCGGGTCCCAATGAGCAGTTCTTC | CASSEGGLAGPNEQFF
TRBJ1-1 | - | - | TRBV12-5 | 13 | TGTGCTTCCCTTCCGGGGGCGTTCACTGAAGCTTTCTTT | CASLPGAFTEAFF
TRBJ1-3 | - | few | TRBV3-1 | 13 | TGTGCCAGCAGCCAAGTTGAGGGAAACACCATATATTTT | CASSQVEGNTIYF
TRBJ2-7 | TRBD2 | many | TRBV18 | 15 | TGTGCCAGCTCCCCAAGAGCGGGAGGGACCTACGAGCAGTACTTC | CASSPRAGGTYEQYF
TRBJ2-7 | TRBD2 | few | TRBV6-1 | 15 | TGTGCCAGCAGCGAAATACTAGCGGGTACCTACGAGCAGTACTTC | CASSEILAGTYEQYF
TRBJ1-1 | TRBD1 | many | TRBV2 | 12 | TGTGCCAGCAGTACACAGGGGAATGAAGCTTTCTTT | CASSTQGNEAFF
TRBJ2-1 | TRBD1 | many | TRBV2 | 15 | TGTGCCAGCAGTGAATTGGGACAGGGATACAATGAGCAGTTCTTC | CASSELGQGYNEQFF
TRBJ1-1 | - | many | TRBV5-1 | 14 | TGCGCCAGCACACCCGGGCCTATGAACACTGAAGCTTTCTTT | CASTPGPMNTEAFF
TRBJ2-3 | - | many | TRBV2 | 16 | TGTGCCAGCATCTTCACTCGGAACTCCTACACAGATACGCAGTATTTT | CASIFTRNSYTDTQYF
TRBJ2-7 | - | few | TRBV18 | 15 | TGTGCCAGCTCACCACAAAGCATTAGCTTCTACGAGCAGTACTTC | CASSPQSISFYEQYF
TRBJ2-7 | - | - | TRBV6-1 | 13 | TGTGCCAGCTTTCCGGGAGTTGCTGGCGAGCAGTACTTC | CASFPGVAGEQYF
TRBJ2-1 | TRBD2 | many | TRBV10-3 | 22 | TGTGCCATCAGTGAGTCGAGCTCTTCGGGACTAGCGGGAGTCAAAGCCTACAATGAGCAGTTCTTC | CAISESSSSGLAGVKAYNEQFF
TRBJ1-2 | - | - | TRBV18 | 13 | TGTGCCAGCTCACCAGGGTTGGCAGATGGCTACACCTTC | CASSPGLADGYTF
TRBJ2-1 | TRBD2 | many | TRBV6-2/TRBV6-3 | 15 | TGTGCCAGTCACCGACTAGCGGGAACCTACAATGAGCAGTTCTTC | CASHRLAGTYNEQFF
TRBJ1-5 | TRBD1 | many | TRBV28 | 15 | TGTGCCAGCAGACGCTACAGGGGCGGCAATCAGCCCCAGCATTTT | CASRRYRGGNQPQHF
TRBJ2-7 | - | many | TRBV6-1 | 15 | TGTGCCAGCAGTTACGCTGCGGACACAGCCTACGAGCAGTACTTC | CASSYAADTAYEQYF
TRBJ2-3 | TRBD1 | many | TRBV5-1 | 15 | TGCGCCAGCAGCGACAGGGGGCTGGGGACAGATACGCAGTATTTT | CASSDRGLGTDTQYF